This T cell receptor beta chain is drawn from a study of blood T cell repertoires in COVID-19. Study-wide background: Italy, Spain and the United States were the sources of the convalescent and acute COVID-19 samples. Sources were T cells, B-cell-depleted T cells, or PBMCs; the material itself was cDNA or gDNA.

V lost 2 bases, J lost 1 base, and 5 bases lay in between. The CDR3 has 14 residues. The germline V gene has CDR1 SSHAT and CDR2 FNYEAQ (reference sequence). Original processing methods: The assay estimated nucleated cells by amplifying reference gene primers. Assay used: immunoSEQ multiplex PCR; TCRdb lists only in-frame clones, some missing. The DNA gave D and trimming, while V, J and clone size come from that table. The sample consists of about 300,000 clones, 86% of them appearing once. Source material: peripheral blood. This rearrangement joins TRBV7-7 to TRBJ2-2; D not certain. The TCR comes from a woman between 50 and 59 years old with acute or convalescent COVID-19. The CDR3 coding sequence is TGTGCCAGCAGCTTAAGTAGGAACACCGGGGAGCTGTTTTTT. This encodes CASSLSRNTGELFF. Full variable domain (rest looked up from reference TRBV7-7 and TRBJ2-2): GAGVSQSPRYKVTKRGQDVTLRCDPISSHATLYWYQQALGQGPEFLTYFNYEAQPDKSGLPSDRFSAERPEGSISTLTIQRTEQRDSAMYRCASSLSRNTGELFFGEGSRLTVL.